What follows is one T cell receptor (beta chain) and its context. Deletions cut 2 bases from V and 4 bases from J, with 7 bases between. The germline CDR1 and CDR2 sequences are SGDLS and YYNGEE. CDR3 length: 13 amino acids. This entry belongs to a study of blood T cell repertoires in COVID-19. How the authors handled the data: Estimation of nucleated cell counts was performed using reference gene primer amplification. The protocol was immunoSEQ multiplex PCR, while the TCRdb copy is restricted to in-frame clones and leaves out a portion. That table is the source of V, J and clone size, and D and trimming were worked out from the DNA. The data hold 150,000 to 200,000 clones, with approximately 93% observed a single time.

The source is a woman aged 60 to 75 with COVID-19, enrolled during active disease. The sequenced material came from peripheral blood. This sequence joins TRBV9 and TRBJ1-5; D unresolved. The CDR3 region is CASSVGVNQPQHF. CDR3 DNA sequence: TGTGCCAGCAGCGTCGGGGTGAATCAGCCCCAGCATTTT.